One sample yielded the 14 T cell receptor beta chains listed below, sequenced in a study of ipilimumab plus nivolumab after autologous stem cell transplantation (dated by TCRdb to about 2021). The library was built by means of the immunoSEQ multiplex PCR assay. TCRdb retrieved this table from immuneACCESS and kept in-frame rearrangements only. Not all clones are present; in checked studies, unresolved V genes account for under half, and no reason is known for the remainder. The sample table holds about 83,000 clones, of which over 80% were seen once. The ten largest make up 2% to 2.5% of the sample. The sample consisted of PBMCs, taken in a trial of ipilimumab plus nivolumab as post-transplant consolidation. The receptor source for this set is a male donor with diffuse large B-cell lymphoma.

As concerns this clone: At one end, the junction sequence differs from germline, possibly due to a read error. The DNA for the CDR3 is TGTGCTAGCAGCTTAGTAGGGGTTGGCGGGGAGCTGTTTTTT. This translates into CASSLVGVGGELFF. The rearrangement joins TRBV7-7 to TRBJ2-2; TRBD1 is a possible D gene (5 bases). The CDR3 is 14 residues long. The germline V gene has CDR1 SSHAT and CDR2 FNYEAQ (reference sequence).

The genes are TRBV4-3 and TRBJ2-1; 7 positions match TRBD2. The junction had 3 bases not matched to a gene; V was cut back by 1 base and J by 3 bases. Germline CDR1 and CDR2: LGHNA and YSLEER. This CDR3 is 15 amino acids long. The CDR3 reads CASSQVAGDYNEQFF. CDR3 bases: TGCGCCAGCAGCCAAGTTGCGGGGGACTACAATGAGCAGTTCTTC.

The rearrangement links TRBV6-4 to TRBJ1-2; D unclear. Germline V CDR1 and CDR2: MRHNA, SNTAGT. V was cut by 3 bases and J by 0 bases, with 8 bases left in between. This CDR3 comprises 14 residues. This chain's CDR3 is CASSETAANYGYTF. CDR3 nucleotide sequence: TGTGCCAGCAGTGAAACTGCTGCTAACTATGGCTACACCTTC.

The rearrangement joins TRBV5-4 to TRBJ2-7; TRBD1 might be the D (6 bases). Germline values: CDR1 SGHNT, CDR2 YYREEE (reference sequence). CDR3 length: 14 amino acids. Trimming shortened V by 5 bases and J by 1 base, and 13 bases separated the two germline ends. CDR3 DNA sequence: TGTGCCAGCAGGGCCGGGACAACGTCCTACGAGCAGTACTTC. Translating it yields CASRAGTTSYEQYF.

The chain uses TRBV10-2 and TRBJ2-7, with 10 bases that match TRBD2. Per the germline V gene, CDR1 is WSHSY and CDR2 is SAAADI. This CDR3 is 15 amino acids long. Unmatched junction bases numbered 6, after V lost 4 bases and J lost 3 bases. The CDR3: CASSGGGTSVYEQYF. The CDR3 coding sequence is TGCGCCAGCAGTGGCGGCGGGACTAGCGTCTACGAGCAGTACTTC.

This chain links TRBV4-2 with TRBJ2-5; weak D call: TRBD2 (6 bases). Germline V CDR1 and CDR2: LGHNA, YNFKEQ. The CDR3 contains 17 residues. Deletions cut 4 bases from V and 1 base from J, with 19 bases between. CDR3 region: CASSPLSGLASQETQYF. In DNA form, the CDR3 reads TGTGCCAGCAGCCCCCTCTCGGGTCTAGCGTCCCAAGAGACCCAGTACTTC.

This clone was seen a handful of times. CDR3 region: CASSIHNGPDRGEQYF. CDR3 in DNA: TGTGCCAGTAGTATACATAATGGTCCGGACAGGGGTGAGCAGTACTTC. V gene TRBV19 combines with J gene TRBJ2-7; 9 nucleotides agree with TRBD1. After removal of 2 bases from V and 7 bases from J, the junction contained 12 bases not matched to a gene. The CDR3 consists of 16 residues. Germline-derived CDR1 and CDR2 are LNHDA and SQIVND (reference sequence).

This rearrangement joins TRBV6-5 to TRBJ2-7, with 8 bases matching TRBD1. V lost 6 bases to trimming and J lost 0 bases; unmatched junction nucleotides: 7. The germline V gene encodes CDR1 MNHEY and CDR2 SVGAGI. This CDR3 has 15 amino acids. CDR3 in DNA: TGTGCCAGCAGCCTGGGACAGGCCGGCTCCTACGAGCAGTACTTC. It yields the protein CASSLGQAGSYEQYF.

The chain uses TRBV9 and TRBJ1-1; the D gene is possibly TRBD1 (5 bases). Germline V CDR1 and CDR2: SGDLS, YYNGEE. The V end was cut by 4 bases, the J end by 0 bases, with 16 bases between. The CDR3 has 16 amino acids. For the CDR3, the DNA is TGTGCCAGCAGCCCAATCGGGGGGAACGTGAACACTGAAGCTTTCTTT. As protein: CASSPIGGNVNTEAFF.

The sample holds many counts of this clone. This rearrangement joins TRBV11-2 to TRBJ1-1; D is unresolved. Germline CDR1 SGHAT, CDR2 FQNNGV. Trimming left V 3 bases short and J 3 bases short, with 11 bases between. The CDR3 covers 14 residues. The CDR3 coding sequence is TGTGCCAGCAGCTTTGGTGGCACGTACACTGAAGCTTTCTTT. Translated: CASSFGGTYTEAFF.

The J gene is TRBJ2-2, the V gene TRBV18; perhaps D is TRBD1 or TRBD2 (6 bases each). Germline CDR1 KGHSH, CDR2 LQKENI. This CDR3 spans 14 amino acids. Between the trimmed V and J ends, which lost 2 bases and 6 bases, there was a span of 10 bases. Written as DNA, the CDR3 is TGTGCCAGCTCACCATTGGAGGGGGCCGGGGAGCTGTTTTTT. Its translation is CASSPLEGAGELFF.

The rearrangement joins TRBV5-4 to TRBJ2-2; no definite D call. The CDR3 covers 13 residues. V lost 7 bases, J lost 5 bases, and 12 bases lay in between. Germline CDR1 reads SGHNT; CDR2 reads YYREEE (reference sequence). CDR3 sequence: CASGSLVTGELFF. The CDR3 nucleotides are TGTGCCAGCGGATCTTTGGTTACCGGGGAGCTGTTTTTT.

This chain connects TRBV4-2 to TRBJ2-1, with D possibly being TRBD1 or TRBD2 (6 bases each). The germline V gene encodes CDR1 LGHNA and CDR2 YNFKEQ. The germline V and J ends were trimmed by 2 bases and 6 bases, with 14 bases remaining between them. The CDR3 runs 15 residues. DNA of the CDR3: TGTGCCAGCAGCCAACCGGGGGCAATCCTCAATGAGCAGTTCTTC. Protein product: CASSQPGAILNEQFF.

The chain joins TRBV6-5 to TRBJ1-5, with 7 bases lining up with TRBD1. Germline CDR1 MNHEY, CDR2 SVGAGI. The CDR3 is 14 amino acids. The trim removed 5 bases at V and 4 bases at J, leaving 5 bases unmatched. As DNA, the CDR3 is TGTGCCAGCAGTAGGGACAGCATAAATCAGCCCCAGCATTTT. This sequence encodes CASSRDSINQPQHF.